This T cell receptor beta chain stems from a study of blood T cell repertoires in COVID-19. In the original analysis: Estimation of nucleated cell counts relied on the amplification of reference gene primers. Here immunoSEQ multiplex PCR was the method, and the copy in TCRdb shows in-frame clones only, minus some. V, J and clone size are taken as reported in that table, and D and trimming were inferred from the DNA itself. The sample contains 300,000 to 450,000 clones, approximately 77% of which appear only once. Sequenced sample: peripheral blood. The clonotype was recovered from a human donor with acute or convalescent COVID-19. The donor label of this sample is uncertain.

The CDR3 sequence is CAIAGVREQFF. The CDR3 DNA follows: TGTGCCATCGCGGGGGTACGTGAGCAGTTCTTC. The chain links TRBV10-3 to TRBJ2-1, with TRBD2 matching over 7 bases. The CDR3 length is 11 residues. Per the germline V gene, CDR1 is ENHRY and CDR2 is SYGVKD. V trimming: 8 bases; J trimming: 9 bases; junction bases outside the gene matches: 4.